The 5 T cell receptor beta chains reported below all come from one sample, sequenced in a study of blood T cell repertoires in COVID-19. The method was immunoSEQ multiplex PCR; TCRdb's version includes in-frame clones alone and lacks a portion of them. The table records approximately 210,000 clones, approximately 84% of them present only once. The sequenced sample consisted of PBMCs or T cells enriched from blood (not recorded which). The source of these receptors is a middle-aged man who had recovered from COVID-19.

V and J are TRBV6-2 or TRBV6-3 and TRBJ1-1; D gene uncertain. V was cut by 2 bases and J by 0 bases, with 10 bases left in between. This CDR3 is 15 amino acids long. Germline lookup yields CDR1 MNHEY and CDR2 SVGEGT. The CDR3 DNA is TGTGCCAGCAGTTACATTGAGCGGATGAACACTGAAGCTTTCTTT. This codes for CASSYIERMNTEAFF.

J is TRBJ2-1 and V is TRBV2; TRBD1 aligns across 9 bases. Germline-derived CDR1 and CDR2 are SNHLY and FYNNEI. The V segment lost 6 bases and the J segment 8 bases; nucleotides outside the gene matches: 2. This CDR3 spans 12 amino acids. CDR3 sequence: CASRGTGYEQFF. The CDR3 DNA sequence: TGTGCCAGCAGGGGGACAGGGTATGAGCAGTTCTTC.

This clone was picked up a small number of times. The chain couples TRBV5-1 to TRBJ2-2; 10 positions agree with TRBD1. Germline CDR1 reads SGHRS; CDR2 reads YFSETQ. The CDR3 runs to 18 residues. With V trimmed by 4 bases and J by 5 bases, 14 bases remained unmatched. In DNA form, the CDR3 reads TGCGCCAGCAGCCCCGCCGGGACAGGGGAAGGATGGACCGGGGAGCTGTTTTTT. Translating gives CASSPAGTGEGWTGELFF.

This chain connects TRBV10-3 to TRBJ2-7, with 7 bases that match TRBD2. After removal of 6 bases from V and 2 bases from J, the junction contained 13 bases not matched to a gene. CDR1 is ENHRY, CDR2 SYGVKD, per germline. The CDR3 spans 16 residues. In DNA, the CDR3 is TGTGCCATCAGGAACTTTGGGGGGGGTGTAACCTACGAGCAGTACTTC. This translates into CAIRNFGGGVTYEQYF.

This clone showed up just a few times. The chain uses TRBV15 and TRBJ2-3; a possible D gene is TRBD2 (5 bases). The CDR3 runs to 13 residues. V was shortened by 5 bases and J by 8 bases, with 14 bases between the two germline ends. Germline V gene data show CDR1 as LNHNV and CDR2 as YYDKDF (reference sequence). For the CDR3, the DNA is TGTGCCACCAGCGAGGGTTTTGTAGGTACGCAGTATTTT. Residues: CATSEGFVGTQYF.